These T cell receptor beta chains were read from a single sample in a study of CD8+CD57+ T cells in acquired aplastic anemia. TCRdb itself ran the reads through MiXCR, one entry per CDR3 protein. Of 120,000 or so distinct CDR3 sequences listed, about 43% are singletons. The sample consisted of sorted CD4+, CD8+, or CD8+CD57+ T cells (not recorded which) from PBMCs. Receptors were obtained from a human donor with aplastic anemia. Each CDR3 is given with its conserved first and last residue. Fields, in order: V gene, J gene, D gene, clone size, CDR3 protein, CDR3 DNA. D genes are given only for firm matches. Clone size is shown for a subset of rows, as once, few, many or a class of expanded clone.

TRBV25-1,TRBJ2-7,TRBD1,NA,CASSLTPGGSDYGYEQYF,TGTGCCAGCAGTTTAACCCCAGGGGGTAGTGACTATGGCTACGAGCAGTACTTC
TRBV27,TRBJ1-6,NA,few,CASSPLGHTDLGSPLHF,TGTGCCAGCAGTCCCCTAGGACATACCGATTTGGGGTCACCCCTCCACTTT
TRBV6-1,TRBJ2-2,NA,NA,CASSQVSGELFF,TGTGCCAGCAGTCAGGTATCCGGGGAGCTGTTTTTT
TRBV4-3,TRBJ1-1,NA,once,CASSQDLTNTEAFF,TGCGCCAGCAGCCAAGACCTCACGAACACTGAAGCTTTCTTT
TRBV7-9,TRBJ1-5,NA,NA,CASTEDSGSNQPQHF,TGTGCCAGCACCGAGGACAGCGGGAGCAATCAGCCCCAGCATTTT
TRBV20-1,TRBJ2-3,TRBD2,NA,CSARVPGLAGADTQYF,TGCAGTGCTCGCGTACCGGGACTAGCGGGAGCCGATACGCAGTATTTT
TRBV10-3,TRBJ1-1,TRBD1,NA,CAISRTGRTEAFF,TGTGCCATCAGTAGGACAGGGAGGACTGAAGCTTTCTTT
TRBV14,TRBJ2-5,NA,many,CASSQDRGRQVGRETQYF,TGTGCCAGCAGCCAAGATAGAGGGAGACAGGTCGGCCGGGAGACCCAGTACTTC
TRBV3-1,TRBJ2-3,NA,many,CASSLPGGDTQYF,TGTGCCAGCAGCCTCCCGGGTGGAGATACGCAGTATTTT
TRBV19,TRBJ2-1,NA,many,CASSIGLADEQFF,TGTGCCAGTAGTATAGGGCTAGCAGATGAGCAGTTCTTC
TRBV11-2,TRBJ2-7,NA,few,CASSRSEKGYEQYF,TGTGCCAGCAGCCGATCCGAAAAGGGCTACGAGCAGTACTTC
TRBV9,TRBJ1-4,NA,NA,CASSVDENEKLFF,TGTGCCAGCAGCGTAGACGAGAATGAAAAACTGTTTTTT
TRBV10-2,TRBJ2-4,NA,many,CASSADLLAKNIQYF,TGCGCCAGCAGCGCCGATCTATTAGCCAAAAACATTCAGTACTTC
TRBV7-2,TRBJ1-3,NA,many,CASSFRGYGNTIYF,TGTGCCAGCAGCTTCAGGGGATACGGAAACACCATATATTTT
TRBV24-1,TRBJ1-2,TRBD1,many,CATSDLHTGTGHYGYTF,TGTGCCACCAGTGATTTGCATACCGGGACAGGACACTATGGCTACACCTTC
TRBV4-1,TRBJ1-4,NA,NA,CASSQVEGFRREKLFF,TGCGCCAGCAGCCAAGTCGAGGGGTTTAGGAGAGAAAAACTGTTTTTT
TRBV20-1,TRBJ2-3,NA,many,CSAPGSFSGDTQYF,TGCAGTGCTCCCGGATCCTTCTCGGGAGATACGCAGTATTTT
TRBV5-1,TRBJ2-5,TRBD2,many,CASSLEGLAGETQYF,TGCGCCAGCAGCTTGGAGGGGCTAGCGGGAGAGACCCAGTACTTC
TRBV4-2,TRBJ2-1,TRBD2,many,CASSQGKRGGNEQFF,TGTGCCAGCAGCCAAGGCAAGCGGGGGGGCAATGAGCAGTTCTTC
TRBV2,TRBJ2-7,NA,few,CASSDSGTFSYEQYF,TGTGCCAGCAGTGATTCCGGGACATTCTCCTACGAGCAGTACTTC
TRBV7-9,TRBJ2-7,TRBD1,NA,CASSPGQGRHEQYF,TGTGCCAGCAGCCCCGGACAGGGGAGACACGAGCAGTACTTC